Listed here are 10 T cell receptor beta chains from one sample, sequenced in a study of blood T cell repertoires in COVID-19 (TCRdb year 2020). Preparation of the library involved the immunoSEQ multiplex PCR assay. Imported from immuneACCESS, the table was reduced by TCRdb to in-frame sequences with V and J called. These copies leave out some clones; in studies compared against another copy, an unresolved V gene accounts for under half, and the cause of the remainder is not known. In this sample the table shows 160,000 or so clones, 80% to 90% of which occur a single time. The ten largest clones take up roughly 8% of the sample. The sequenced material came from PBMCs or T cells enriched from blood (not recorded which). Receptors were obtained from a woman between 50 and 59 years old who had recovered from COVID-19.

This chain uses TRBV6-5 with TRBJ1-2; 9 nucleotides match TRBD1. The CDR3 loop spans 15 amino acids. V lost 2 bases to trimming and J lost 5 bases; unmatched junction nucleotides: 6. Germline assignment: CDR1 MNHEY and CDR2 SVGAGI. CDR3 residues: CASSYGDREFYGYTF. In nucleotides, the CDR3 is TGTGCCAGCAGTTACGGGGACAGGGAATTTTATGGCTACACCTTC.

The V call is TRBV2, the J call TRBJ1-5; possibly TRBD1 for D (5 bases). CDR1 SNHLY and CDR2 FYNNEI come from the germline V gene. V was clipped by 6 bases and J by 4 bases, with 7 bases between them. The CDR3 length is 12 residues. The CDR3 loop reads CASSGTNQPQHF. The CDR3 DNA follows: TGTGCCAGCAGCGGGACTAATCAGCCCCAGCATTTT.

V gene TRBV14 combines with J gene TRBJ1-4; D is undetermined. Trimming removed 4 bases at V and 7 bases at J, with 19 bases between. Germline CDR1 and CDR2: SGHDN and FVKESK. This CDR3 spans 16 amino acids. CDR3 amino acids: CASSPLMVSGGEKLFF. The CDR3 region has the DNA TGTGCCAGCAGCCCGCTAATGGTATCAGGAGGTGAAAAACTGTTTTTT.

The chain carries TRBV7-2 and TRBJ2-7; weak D call: TRBD2 (5 bases). Trimming pared 2 bases from V and 5 bases from J, leaving 19 bases between. The CDR3 contains 16 residues. Germline CDR1 and CDR2: SGHTA and FQGNSA. Written as DNA, the CDR3 is TGTGCCAGCAGCTTAAGATCCGACGGGATAGGCGACGAGCAGTACTTC. Protein sequence: CASSLRSDGIGDEQYF. The whole variable domain, filled in from reference TRBV7-2 and TRBJ2-7, reads GAGVSQSPSNKVTEKGKDVELRCDPISGHTALYWYRQSLGQGLEFLIYFQGNSAPDKSGLPSDRFSAERTGGSVSTLTIQRTQQEDSAVYLCASSLRSDGIGDEQYFGPGTRLTVT.

This chain connects TRBV11-2 to TRBJ2-1; 11 bases line up with TRBD2. J gave up 0 bases and V 6 bases, and 13 bases lay outside the gene matches. From germline, CDR1 is SGHAT and CDR2 FQNNGV. The CDR3 is made up of 19 amino acids. In DNA form, the CDR3 reads TGTGCCAGCAGAGGGACTAGCGGTACTATAGTCGTCTCCTACAATGAGCAGTTCTTC. The encoded protein is CASRGTSGTIVVSYNEQFF.

This clone was seen only a few times. This chain joins TRBV7-9 and TRBJ1-2; no reliable D call. The CDR3 has 13 amino acids. V gave up 0 bases and J gave up 4 bases, with 6 bases separating them. Germline V gene lookup returns CDR1 SEHNR and CDR2 FQNEAQ (reference sequence). The CDR3 loop is CASSLAAIYGYTF. The CDR3 DNA reads as TGTGCCAGCAGCTTAGCGGCCATCTATGGCTACACCTTC.

V gene TRBV19 combines with J gene TRBJ2-5, with 8 nucleotides matching TRBD2. CDR1 is LNHDA and CDR2 is SQIVND in the germline V gene (reference sequence). This CDR3 spans 14 amino acids. V trimming: 5 bases; J trimming: 4 bases; junction bases outside the gene matches: 6. Here the CDR3 DNA reads TGTGCCAGTAGTGAGCGGGAGTGGGCAGAGACCCAGTACTTC. Translating it yields CASSEREWAETQYF.

A single count supports this clone. J is TRBJ2-1 and V is TRBV11-1; 8 nucleotides agree with TRBD1. Looked up from germline, CDR1 is SGHAT and CDR2 is FQDESV (reference sequence). The J segment lost 8 bases and the V segment lost 7 bases, leaving 13 bases of the junction unmatched. The CDR3 is 15 residues long. This CDR3 reads CASTFRDRSVYEQFF. The CDR3, as DNA: TGTGCCAGCACCTTCCGGGACAGGTCGGTCTATGAGCAGTTCTTC.

This sequence joins TRBV5-6 and TRBJ1-1; D uncertain. V lost 2 bases to trimming and J lost 1 base, with 6 bases between them. The CDR3 runs 13 residues. Germline V gives CDR1 SGHDT, CDR2 YYEEEE. The CDR3 DNA reads as TGTGCCAGCAGCTTAAGCTGGAACACTGAAGCTTTCTTT. As protein: CASSLSWNTEAFF.

The chain recombines TRBV10-3 with TRBJ1-5, with 7 bases lining up with TRBD1. This CDR3 comprises 15 residues. Germline V gene lookup returns CDR1 ENHRY and CDR2 SYGVKD. Trimming cost V 1 base and J 5 bases; bases outside gene matches: 5. The CDR3 region has the DNA TGTGCCATCAGTGAGTTTGGACAGGCTTATCAGCCCCAGCATTTT. The encoded protein is CAISEFGQAYQPQHF.